This TCR beta chain was identified during a study of blood T cells in healthy people across ages. Per germline, CDR1 MNHEY and CDR2 SVGEGT. The CDR3 totals 13 residues. The germline V and J ends were trimmed by 6 bases and 4 bases, with 10 bases remaining between them. It was with a sample-barcoded 5' primer and a J-beta primer mix that a second PCR of roughly 7 to 12 cycles was run. MiXCR, run by TCRdb on the 5' RACE reads, gives a single entry per CDR3 protein. The sample has hundreds of thousands of distinct CDR3 sequences; about 25% are singletons. This clonotype was recorded a few times. These data also featured in a second study, about T cells of mothers and their children.

The V and J genes are TRBV6-2 or TRBV6-3 and TRBJ2-1, with D possibly matching TRBD1 (6 bases). The sequence was obtained from a boy younger than 18 in good health. Sequenced material: blood. CDR3 DNA sequence: TGTGCCAGCAGCTACGACAGGTACAATGAGCAGTTCTTC. Translated: CASSYDRYNEQFF.